The entry below gives a single T cell receptor (beta chain) sequence along with its context. Sequencing used immunoSEQ v3.0 at survey level. The protocol was immunoSEQ multiplex PCR, while the TCRdb copy is restricted to in-frame clones and leaves out a portion. The sample lists approximately 23,000 clones, roughly four fifths occurring once. V was shortened by 2 bases and J by 0 bases, with 8 bases between the two germline ends. The CDR3 has 15 residues. Germline lookup yields CDR1 SGHAT and CDR2 FQNNGV. The sample is drawn from a study of long-term antiretroviral therapy in people with HIV. The chain combines TRBV11-2 with TRBJ2-1; a possible D gene is TRBD2 (6 bases). Sequenced here: unsorted PBMCs, sampled 1.5 years after starting antiretroviral therapy. The clonotype was recovered from a man younger than 40 with HIV. DNA for the CDR3: TGTGCCAGCAGCTTAATGGGGGGCTCCTACAATGAGCAGTTCTTC. This codes for CASSLMGGSYNEQFF.